These T cell receptor beta chains were read from a single sample in a study of graft-versus-host responses after intestinal transplantation. These receptors are not linked to any known antigen. Sequencing was performed with immunoSEQ multiplex PCR; in TCRdb, only in-frame clones are kept and a portion is missing. This table has some 110,000 clones, roughly nine tenths appearing once. Specimen: unstimulated CD4+ T cells sorted from spleen or lymph node cells, collected before transplant. These TCRs come from a human donor who was the organ donor for an intestinal transplant. Both conserved end residues are part of each CDR3. A D gene is named only where the DNA matches it firmly. Part of the rows lack a size; the others show once, few, many or a class for expanded clones.

V gene	D gene	clone size	J gene	CDR3 DNA	CDR3 protein
TRBV5-5	TRBD1	.	TRBJ2-1	TGTGCCAGCAGCTTCCAGGGGGCGAACTACAATGAGCAGTTCTTC	CASSFQGANYNEQFF
TRBV7-6	.	.	TRBJ2-5	TGTGCCAGCAGCTTATATGGCGAGACCCAGTACTTC	CASSLYGETQYF
TRBV9	.	.	TRBJ2-7	TGTGCCAGCAGCGTCGGACTACCTGCCTACGAGCAGTACTTC	CASSVGLPAYEQYF
TRBV5-1	.	.	TRBJ2-3	TGCGCCAGCAGCCCGGAGAGCACAGATACGCAGTATTTT	CASSPESTDTQYF
TRBV30	TRBD2	.	TRBJ2-1	TGTGCCTGGAGTCTTGATCGGACTAGCGGGTACTACAATGAGCAGTTCTTC	CAWSLDRTSGYYNEQFF
TRBV6-1	.	.	TRBJ2-2	TGTGCCAGCAGCTACGGGACAAGGTTCACCGGGGAGCTGTTTTTT	CASSYGTRFTGELFF
TRBV5-1	.	.	TRBJ1-1	TGCGCCAGCAGCTTGGCGGGACAAACTGAAGCTTTCTTT	CASSLAGQTEAFF
TRBV7-9	.	.	TRBJ1-5	TGTGCCAGCAGCACAACTGGGGATCAGCCCCAGCATTTT	CASSTTGDQPQHF
TRBV21-1	.	.	TRBJ1-3	TGTGCCAGCAGCGTACAAGGGGAGGAGGTATCCAACTCTGGAAACACCATATATTTT	CASSVQGEEVSNSGNTIYF
TRBV19	TRBD2	.	TRBJ2-3	TGTGCCAGTAGTCTCGGATGGCGGGAGGCAGATACGCAGTATTTT	CASSLGWREADTQYF
TRBV7-2	.	.	TRBJ1-5	TGTGCCAGCAGCTTAGCGCGGGAGGATCAGCCCCAGCATTTT	CASSLAREDQPQHF
TRBV7-7	.	.	TRBJ2-5	TGTGCCAGCAGCTCTGATGGGGAGACCCAGTACTTC	CASSSDGETQYF
TRBV2	.	.	TRBJ2-1	TGTGCCAGCACTCAGGGTACGGGTAAGCAGTTCTTC	CASTQGTGKQFF
TRBV5-4	.	.	TRBJ2-3	TGTGCCAGCAGCTCGGCGCTAGCGTATGATACGCAGTATTTT	CASSSALAYDTQYF
TRBV19	.	.	TRBJ1-1	TGTGCCAGTAGTATTGCGGGGGCAGCTTTCTTT	CASSIAGAAFF
TRBV20-1	.	once	TRBJ2-5	TGCAGTGCTGCAAGAGAGACCCAGTACTTC	CSAARETQYF
TRBV19	.	.	TRBJ1-2	TGTGCCAGTAGTCGTGAGAGCAGGGCCTATGGCTACACCTTC	CASSRESRAYGYTF
TRBV18	TRBD2	.	TRBJ2-7	TGTGCCAGCTCAAAAGCAGGACTAGCGGGGAGCGAGCAGTACTTC	CASSKAGLAGSEQYF
TRBV7-9	TRBD2	.	TRBJ2-7	TGTGCCAGCAGCTTAGGGGAGGGACTAGCCATCTCCTACGAGCAGTACTTC	CASSLGEGLAISYEQYF
TRBV7-9	TRBD1	.	TRBJ2-7	TGTGCCAGCAGCTTCTCTCCGGGACAGCCGTACTTC	CASSFSPGQPYF
TRBV11-3	TRBD2	.	TRBJ2-3	TGTGCCAGCAGCTCTTCTATAGCGGGACGCACAGATACGCAGTATTTT	CASSSSIAGRTDTQYF
TRBV19	.	.	TRBJ1-3	TGTGCCAGTAGTAAGTTTCCCGGCTCCCGCTCTGGAAACACCATATATTTT	CASSKFPGSRSGNTIYF
TRBV28	.	.	TRBJ1-1	TGTGCCAGCAGCTCGCCCGGGGGCACTGAAGCTTTCTTT	CASSSPGGTEAFF
TRBV29-1	.	.	TRBJ1-2	TGCAGCCCATTAATGACCCGGGACACCACTAACTATGGCTACACCTTC	CSPLMTRDTTNYGYTF
TRBV10-3	TRBD1	.	TRBJ1-2	TGTGCCATCAGTGACAGGGGGCGAGACTATGGCTACACCTTC	CAISDRGRDYGYTF
TRBV5-1	TRBD2	.	TRBJ2-1	TGCGCCAGCAGCCGGGGACTAGCGGGAAGCTCCTACAATGAGCAGTTCTTC	CASSRGLAGSSYNEQFF
TRBV9	.	once	TRBJ2-2	TGTGCCAGCAGCGTAGGGGGGAGGCAGTACGGTGGGGAGCTGTTTTTT	CASSVGGRQYGGELFF
TRBV6-5	.	.	TRBJ2-7	TGTGCCAGCAGCAATTACGAGCAGTACTTC	CASSNYEQYF
TRBV30	TRBD2	.	TRBJ2-7	TGTGCCTGGAGTGCGAAGGGAGCGGGAGGGGTTTTCGGGCAGTACTTC	CAWSAKGAGGVFGQYF
TRBV2	.	.	TRBJ2-5	TGTGCCAGCAGGGACAACCAAGAGACCCAGTACTTC	CASRDNQETQYF
TRBV5-5	.	.	TRBJ2-1	TGTGCCAGCAGCTTGCCTATGGGATCGAGCTCCTACAATGAGCAGTTCTTC	CASSLPMGSSSYNEQFF
TRBV19	TRBD1	.	TRBJ2-7	TGTGCCAGACGGGACAGCAACTCCTACGAGCAGTACTTC	CARRDSNSYEQYF
TRBV27	TRBD2	.	TRBJ2-1	TGTGCCAGCAGTTTATGGGAGGGTTCCTACAATGAGCAGTTCTTC	CASSLWEGSYNEQFF